Listed below are T cell receptor beta chains from one sample, sequenced in a study of T cell responses to AZD1222 COVID-19 vaccine. Profiled with immunoSEQ multiplex PCR; TCRdb holds only in-frame clones, not every one. The table shows some 120,000 clones, with 88% occurring only once. Sequenced material: peripheral blood, taken on day 0 of MenACWY control vaccination. The receptors here all came from an adult in good health. CDR3s leave out the opening cysteine and the closing phenylalanine or tryptophan.

CDR3 protein,CDR3 length,J gene,V gene
ASSSGRGSGHQETQY,15,TRBJ2-5,TRBV2
ASSYTRGLTEAF,12,TRBJ1-1,TRBV6-5
ASSTPGGGREQY,12,TRBJ2-7,TRBV28
ASSTGQVPYGYT,12,TRBJ1-2,TRBV28
ASSIGNRGVVNTEAF,15,TRBJ1-1,TRBV19
ASSYGDRVPGELF,13,TRBJ2-2,TRBV27
ASSELSAYGYT,11,TRBJ1-2,TRBV6-1
ASSPLRRGAYEQY,13,TRBJ2-7,TRBV19
ASSLEIWGRRKNIQY,15,TRBJ2-4,TRBV5-6
SVVAGLNSYNEQF,13,TRBJ2-1,TRBV29-1
AWTRQGVGNTIY,12,TRBJ1-3,TRBV30
ASGEDSLSNQPQH,13,TRBJ1-5,TRBV2
ASSSQTSGRLSEQY,14,TRBJ2-7,TRBV11-2
ASSPRDSVYEQY,12,TRBJ2-7,TRBV4-2
ASSLGPGVNTEAF,13,TRBJ1-1,TRBV28
ASSWVTGGSGYT,12,TRBJ1-2,TRBV5-6
ASDLGVQPQH,10,TRBJ1-5,TRBV19
ASHRLQSLPHQGGYT,15,TRBJ1-2,TRBV28
ASSWTGAANTEAF,13,TRBJ1-1,TRBV11-2
ASSSSPGTEAF,11,TRBJ1-1,TRBV28
SVGLAGVGDTQY,12,TRBJ2-3,TRBV29-1
ASSELLFSSYEQY,13,TRBJ2-7,TRBV2
ASSPDSPFLEDTGELF,16,TRBJ2-2,TRBV27
ASSRTGTLYEQY,12,TRBJ2-7,TRBV5-1
ATSDSTVTEAF,11,TRBJ1-1,TRBV24-1
ASSPPAKETQY,11,TRBJ2-5,TRBV18
ASSRLSSGGRAYNEQF,16,TRBJ2-1,TRBV28
ASSPQRQQETQY,12,TRBJ2-5,TRBV18
ASSHRQNTEAF,11,TRBJ1-1,TRBV3-1/TRBV3-2
ASTSGSPGELF,11,TRBJ2-2,TRBV28
ASSYRTESYVLT,12,TRBJ2-6,TRBV5-6